This entry lists 23 T cell receptor beta chains sequenced from one sample in a study of shared clonotypes between healthy human individuals. Measured with immunoSEQ multiplex PCR; TCRdb has only the in-frame clones, and not every one. The sample carries about 500,000 clones, more than 70% recorded once. Sequenced material: PBMCs. The receptor set was obtained from a woman aged 35 to 49 in good health. Some clones in this sample may be carry-over from other donors' samples.

The chain is built from TRBV5-6 and TRBJ2-1; TRBD2 matches at 10 bases. This CDR3 has 17 amino acids. Germline CDR1 reads SGHDT; CDR2 reads YYEEEE. V dropped 3 bases and J dropped 7; count of bases not matched to a gene: 13. The CDR3: CASSSSEASGSRNEQFF. Here the CDR3 DNA reads TGTGCCAGCAGCTCTTCCGAAGCTAGCGGGAGTCGGAATGAGCAGTTCTTC.

As for this clone: Possible read error: a much larger clone is one base away. This chain connects TRBV27 to TRBJ2-3; no reliable D call. This CDR3 spans 14 amino acids. The germline CDR1 and CDR2 sequences are MNHEY and SMNVEV (reference sequence). V lost 7 bases to trimming and J lost 0 bases, with 11 bases between them. CDR3 in DNA: TGTGCCAGCAAATACAGAGACAGCACAGATACGCAGTATTTT. It encodes CASKYRDSTDTQYF.

The chain carries TRBV6-5 and TRBJ1-5, with 7 positions matching TRBD1. CDR3 length: 13 residues. The germline CDR1 and CDR2 sequences are MNHEY and SVGAGI. J was trimmed by 4 bases and V by 5 bases; bases with no gene match: 2. The DNA of the CDR3 is TGTGCCAGCAGTCGACAGGGAAATCAGCCCCAGCATTTT. Protein: CASSRQGNQPQHF.

The rearrangement joins TRBV19 to TRBJ1-2; tentatively, D is TRBD1 (6 bases). This CDR3 region has 14 residues. Germline CDR1 reads LNHDA; CDR2 reads SQIVND (reference sequence). V was cut by 4 bases and J by 7 bases, with 16 bases left in between. The DNA for the CDR3 is TGTGCCAGTAGTACGACAGGATCGTTGGGTGGCTACACCTTC. Its translation: CASSTTGSLGGYTF.

This chain links TRBV6-5 with TRBJ2-7; 11 bases agree with TRBD1. The germline gives CDR1 MNHEY, CDR2 SVGAGI. This CDR3 contains 16 residues. Trimming at V came to 2 bases and at J to 5 bases, leaving 8 bases not matched to a gene. For the CDR3, the DNA is TGTGCCAGCAGTTACCTCCCGGGACAGGGGGTCAACGAGCAGTACTTC. This sequence encodes CASSYLPGQGVNEQYF.

This chain uses TRBV9 with TRBJ2-5; D gene uncertain. The V gene lost 0 bases and the J gene lost 2 bases, with 11 bases spanning the gap. The germline CDR1 and CDR2 sequences are SGDLS and YYNGEE. CDR3 length: 15 residues. CDR3 sequence reads: CASSVEGWPQETQYF. The DNA for the CDR3 is TGTGCCAGCAGCGTAGAGGGCTGGCCGCAAGAGACCCAGTACTTC.

The chain carries TRBV5-1 and TRBJ2-1; 14 positions agree with TRBD2. V lost 4 bases and J lost 8; bases outside the gene matches: 5. Germline V lookup: CDR1 SGHRS, CDR2 YFSETQ. The CDR3 spans 15 residues. CDR3 coding DNA: TGCGCCAGCAGCAAGGGACTAGCGGGAGACGATGAGCAGTTCTTC. Amino acid sequence: CASSKGLAGDDEQFF.

The sample holds a few counts of this clone. The germline gene is not matched at one end of the junction; a read error may be the cause. The J gene is TRBJ1-1, the V gene TRBV7-7; D not resolved. CDR3 length equals 13 residues. Germline assignment: CDR1 SSHAT and CDR2 FNYEAQ (reference sequence). Written as DNA, the CDR3 is TGTGCTAGCAGCTTAGATCTGAACACTGAAGCTTTCTTT. Amino acid sequence: CASSLDLNTEAFF.

Remarks on this clone: At one boundary the junction diverges from the germline segment, which might be a read error. V and J are TRBV10-3 and TRBJ2-5; possibly TRBD2 for D (5 bases). The CDR3 is made up of 16 amino acids. Germline values: CDR1 ENHRY, CDR2 SYGVKD. This chain's CDR3 is CAISESSKARGEAQYF. The CDR3 DNA reads as TGTGCCATCAGTGAGTCCTCCAAAGCTCGGGGAGAGGCCCAGTACTTC.

This chain uses TRBV27 with TRBJ2-7; TRBD2 agrees at 8 bases. CDR3 size: 14 residues. V shed 6 bases and J 2 bases; nucleotides not matched to a gene: 6. Germline V gene sequence: CDR1 MNHEY, CDR2 SMNVEV (reference sequence). Here the CDR3 DNA reads TGTGCCAGCAGACCAGCGGGGGCCACCTACGAGCAGTACTTC. It translates to CASRPAGATYEQYF.

On this clone itself: Because the CDR3's place on the DNA is in doubt, the DNA is left out and the CDR3 is given as listed by TCRdb. The chain is built from TRBV5-1 and TRBJ2-7; the table's D gene call, TRBD2, was not cross checked with the DNA. From germline, CDR1 is SGHRS and CDR2 YFSETQ. Both ends counted, the CDR3 spans 16 residues. Here the CDR3 reads CASSFGEGTSGRQWHF.

The chain has TRBV2 and TRBJ1-2, with unresolved D. Germline lookup yields CDR1 SNHLY and CDR2 FYNNEI. Trimming removed 1 base from V and 8 bases from J, with 11 bases in between. The CDR3 totals 13 residues. The CDR3 reads CASSEVRTEGYTF. The CDR3 nucleotides are TGTGCCAGCAGTGAAGTTCGTACAGAGGGCTACACCTTC. Full variable domain (outside the CDR3, taken from reference TRBV2 and TRBJ1-2): EPEVTQTPSHQVTQMGQEVILRCVPISNHLYFYWYRQILGQKVEFLVSFYNNEISEKSEIFDDQFSVERPDGSNFTLKIRSTKLEDSAMYFCASSEVRTEGYTFGSGTRLTVV.

Notes on this clone: A single base separates this from a much larger clone, so it may be a read error. The sample has other DNA sequences that encode this CDR3 too. The rearrangement uses TRBV6-1 and TRBJ2-3, with 10 bases fitting TRBD1. The CDR3 has 14 residues. The germline V gene has CDR1 MNHNS and CDR2 SASEGT. CDR3 region: CASSLGQGRDTQYF. In nucleotides, the CDR3 is TGTGCCAGCAGTTTGGGACAGGGGAGGGATACGCAATATTTT.

The chain couples TRBV10-3 to TRBJ2-5; D unresolved. Deletions cut 3 bases from V and 5 bases from J, with 7 bases between. Germline V gene lookup returns CDR1 ENHRY and CDR2 SYGVKD. The CDR3 contains 12 residues. CDR3 DNA: TGTGCCATCAGTGACCCCATGGAGACCCAGTACTTC. It codes for CAISDPMETQYF.

V usage is TRBV18 and J usage is TRBJ1-1; D is undetermined. Deletions cut 4 bases from V and 3 bases from J, with 9 bases between. Looked up from germline, CDR1 is KGHSH and CDR2 is LQKENI. There are 13 residues in the CDR3. The CDR3 loop reads CASSQGRDTEAFF. As DNA, the CDR3 is TGTGCCAGCTCACAGGGAAGGGACACTGAAGCTTTCTTT. Full variable domain (remainder filled in from reference TRBV18 and TRBJ1-1): NAGVMQNPRHLVRRRGQEARLRCSPMKGHSHVYWYRQLPEEGLKFMVYLQKENIIDESGMPKERFSAEFPKEGPSILRIQQVVRGDSAAYFCASSQGRDTEAFFGQGTRLTVV.

The chain combines TRBV19 with TRBJ2-3; D not resolved. This CDR3 is 14 amino acids long. Trimming took off 1 base at V and 2 bases at J, with 7 bases between the two ends. Germline V gene data show CDR1 as LNHDA and CDR2 as SQIVND (reference sequence). CDR3 in amino acids: CASSIALSTDTQYF. The CDR3 region has the DNA TGTGCCAGTAGTATAGCGTTGTCCACAGATACGCAGTATTTT. Full variable domain (remainder filled in from reference TRBV19 and TRBJ2-3): DGGITQSPKYLFRKEGQNVTLSCEQNLNHDAMYWYRQDPGQGLRLIYYSQIVNDFQKGDIAEGYSVSREKKESFPLTVTSAQKNPTAFYLCASSIALSTDTQYFGPGTRLTVL.

V usage is TRBV28 and J usage is TRBJ2-5; D is undetermined. Gene TRBJ2-7 matches the end of the DNA better, so the J call may be wrong. The V gene's germline CDR1 is MDHEN and CDR2 SYDVKM. There are 14 residues in the CDR3. The CDR3 coding sequence is TGTGCCAGCAGTAGGTTGGGCACCTTCTACGAGCAGTACTTC. Protein product: CASSRLGTFYEQYF.

V usage is TRBV4-2 and J usage is TRBJ2-2, with 8 bases fitting TRBD1. The trim removed 2 bases at V and 1 base at J, leaving 3 bases unmatched. This CDR3 has 16 amino acids. Germline V CDR1 and CDR2: LGHNA, YNFKEQ. The CDR3 reads CASSQPGTGNTGELFF. In DNA form, the CDR3 reads TGTGCCAGCAGCCAACCCGGGACAGGGAACACCGGGGAGCTGTTTTTT.

The gene calls are TRBV30 and TRBJ2-2, with 12 nucleotides matching TRBD2. V shed 4 bases and J 1 base; nucleotides not matched to a gene: 7. The CDR3 length is 17 residues. Germline V gene sequence: CDR1 GTSNPN, CDR2 SVGIG (reference sequence). The CDR3 DNA is TGTGCCTGGACTAGCGGGAGGGCCCCGGGGAACACCGGGGAGCTGTTTTTT. It specifies CAWTSGRAPGNTGELFF.

The gene calls are TRBV19 and TRBJ2-1; 12 nucleotides line up with TRBD2. Trimming cost V 3 bases and J 7 bases; bases outside gene matches: 7. The germline V gene encodes CDR1 LNHDA and CDR2 SQIVND (reference sequence). The CDR3 is 16 amino acids. The DNA for the CDR3 is TGTGCCAGTAGTATTCGGGGACTAGCGGGCGTTAATGAGCAGTTCTTC. Protein: CASSIRGLAGVNEQFF.

The chain uses TRBV5-5 and TRBJ1-5, with D possibly being TRBD1 (5 bases). V gave up 3 bases and J gave up 7 bases, with 11 bases separating them. Germline CDR1 reads SGHKS; CDR2 reads YYEKEE (reference sequence). This CDR3 has 13 residues. The CDR3 DNA is TGTGCCAGCAGCTCCGACAGCCAACAGCCCCAGCATTTT. Protein product: CASSSDSQQPQHF.

The chain uses TRBV30 and TRBJ2-3; D unresolved. Germline CDR1 GTSNPN, CDR2 SVGIG (reference sequence). Deletions cut 2 bases from V and 6 bases from J, with 6 bases between. The CDR3 covers 11 residues. CDR3 protein: CAWSNADTQYF. CDR3 nucleotide sequence: TGTGCCTGGAGTAACGCGGATACGCAGTATTTT.

This clone has only one observation. This chain joins TRBV21-1 and TRBJ2-1. TRBV21-1 counts as a pseudogene. CDR3 length: 16 residues. The CDR3 bases are TGTGCCAGCAGCGCTCCCGGGACCCCGCTTTACAATGAGCAGTTCTTC. It encodes CASSAPGTPLYNEQFF.